A single sample gave rise to the 20 T cell receptor beta chains below, sequenced in a study of T cell responses to AZD1222 COVID-19 vaccine. TCRdb's table, derived via immunoSEQ multiplex PCR, lists solely in-frame clones and lacks some. Of over 65,000 clones in the sample, approximately 90% were seen once. The sample in question was peripheral blood, obtained 28 days after the second AZD1222 dose. These receptors originate from an adult who received the AZD1222 COVID-19 vaccine.

The chain couples TRBV9 to TRBJ1-6; D is perhaps TRBD1 (6 bases). This CDR3 contains 16 residues. V was pared by 3 bases and J by 7 bases, with 17 bases between. The germline CDR1 and CDR2 sequences are SGDLS and YYNGEE. The CDR3 DNA is TGTGCCAGCAGCGCTACCTCCGGGACACCAAATTCACCCCTCCACTTT. This sequence encodes CASSATSGTPNSPLHF. The full variable domain, rest sourced from reference TRBV9 and TRBJ1-6, is DSGVTQTPKHLITATGQRVTLRCSPRSGDLSVYWYQQSLDQGLQFLIQYYNGEERAKGNILERFSAQQFPDLHSELNLSSLELGDSALYFCASSATSGTPNSPLHFGNGTRLTVT.

This clone has a single count. The rearrangement joins TRBV2 to TRBJ2-7, with D uncertain. CDR1 SNHLY and CDR2 FYNNEI come from the germline V gene. The CDR3 runs 11 residues. The V end was cut by 4 bases, the J end by 2 bases, with 3 bases between. In DNA form, the CDR3 reads TGTGCCAGCAGTGTGGCCTACGAGCAGTACTTC. Translated, it gives CASSVAYEQYF.

The chain carries TRBV6-1 and TRBJ2-7; D gene ambiguous. CDR1 and CDR2 from the germline V gene are MNHNS and SASEGT. Trimming left V 1 base short and J 2 bases short, with 6 bases between. CDR3 size: 13 residues. The CDR3 is CASSEGSAYEQYF. Here the CDR3 DNA reads TGTGCCAGCAGTGAAGGGTCCGCCTACGAGCAGTACTTC.

The rearrangement joins TRBV2 to TRBJ2-7, with 10 bases lining up with TRBD1. Per the germline V gene, CDR1 is SNHLY and CDR2 is FYNNEI. Trimming cost V 5 bases and J 3 bases; bases outside gene matches: 7. The CDR3 has 15 residues. Here the CDR3 DNA reads TGTGCCAGCAGTATTGACAGGGGGCTCTTCTACGAGCAGTACTTC. Its translation is CASSIDRGLFYEQYF.

The chain uses TRBV27 and TRBJ1-1; D is undetermined. Germline V lookup: CDR1 MNHEY, CDR2 SMNVEV (reference sequence). The V and J ends lost 5 bases and 0 bases respectively, with 13 bases between them. The CDR3 length is 15 residues. CDR3 coding DNA: TGTGCCAGCAGTCCGTACACGGAGGTGAACACTGAAGCTTTCTTT. Amino acids: CASSPYTEVNTEAFF.

V gene TRBV10-3 combines with J gene TRBJ1-1, with unresolved D. This CDR3 region has 15 residues. Trimming shortened V by 3 bases and J by 1 base, and 12 bases separated the two germline ends. Germline V CDR1 and CDR2: ENHRY, SYGVKD. The CDR3 is CAISEGADQNTEAFF. The CDR3 DNA is TGTGCCATCAGTGAAGGTGCAGATCAGAACACTGAAGCTTTCTTT.

This clone was recorded a few times. This chain uses TRBV25-1 with TRBJ2-7, with a weak D call TRBD2 (6 bases). V was clipped by 8 bases and J by 3 bases, with 11 bases between them. CDR1 and CDR2 from the germline V gene are MGHDK and SYGVNS. CDR3 length equals 12 residues. The CDR3 coding sequence is TGTGCCAGCCGTGGAGGGAACTACGAGCAGTACTTC. Translating gives CASRGGNYEQYF.

The chain couples TRBV6-2 or TRBV6-3 to TRBJ1-2; 7 bases are a match to TRBD1. This CDR3 is 16 amino acids long. Trimming removed 2 bases from V and 0 bases from J; junction bases left unmatched: 6. Germline V lookup: CDR1 MNHEY, CDR2 SVGEGT. DNA of the CDR3: TGTGCCAGCAGTTACCTAGGGGACAGAGCTAACTATGGCTACACCTTC. Residues: CASSYLGDRANYGYTF.

V and J are TRBV9 and TRBJ1-2, with D possibly matching TRBD1 (6 bases). The CDR3 spans 16 residues. Germline V CDR1 and CDR2: SGDLS, YYNGEE. V gave up 0 bases and J gave up 2 bases, with 14 bases separating them. CDR3 protein: CASSVATGGQNYGYTF. CDR3 nucleotide sequence: TGTGCCAGCAGCGTAGCTACTGGAGGACAGAACTATGGCTACACCTTC.

This chain uses TRBV5-1 with TRBJ1-6, with a weak D call TRBD1 (6 bases). Germline assignment: CDR1 SGHRS and CDR2 YFSETQ. This CDR3 contains 17 residues. Trimming took 0 bases from V and 3 from J, leaving 13 bases between them. In DNA form, the CDR3 reads TGCGCCAGCAGCTTGGTGGCAGGGGAAGACTATAATTCACCCCTCCACTTT. Its translation: CASSLVAGEDYNSPLHF. The full variable domain, in which reference TRBV5-1 and TRBJ1-6 provide the parts outside the CDR3, is KAGVTQTPRYLIKTRGQQVTLSCSPISGHRSVSWYQQTPGQGLQFLFEYFSETQRNKGNFPGRFSGRQFSNSRSEMNVSTLELGDSALYLCASSLVAGEDYNSPLHFGNGTRLTVT.

This chain uses TRBV18 with TRBJ1-2; TRBD1 agrees at 8 bases. CDR3 length: 15 residues. Germline V gives CDR1 KGHSH, CDR2 LQKENI. V was clipped by 1 base and J by 7 bases; unmatched bases: 8. The CDR3 nucleotides are TGTGCCAGCTCACCACGACAGGGGCCGCCCAGTGGCTACACCTTC. Residues: CASSPRQGPPSGYTF.

Points on this clone: Other DNA sequences from this sample encode an identical CDR3 as well. This chain uses TRBV6-2 or TRBV6-3 with TRBJ1-1, with D hard to call. CDR3 length: 12 residues. V was clipped by 2 bases and J by 3 bases, with 4 bases between them. Germline CDR1 MNHEY, CDR2 SVGEGT. CDR3 residues: CASSYPDTEAFF. Written as DNA, the CDR3 is TGTGCCAGCAGTTACCCGGACACTGAAGCTTTCTTT.

In its sample, this clone was seen a few times. The chain links TRBV4-1 to TRBJ1-1; TRBD1 matches 7 bases. The CDR3 length is 17 residues. The V gene's germline CDR1 is MGHRA and CDR2 YSYEKL. V trimming: 0 bases; J trimming: 4 bases; junction bases outside the gene matches: 11. This chain's CDR3 is CASSQEAARPGGTEAFF. For the CDR3, the DNA is TGCGCCAGCAGCCAAGAGGCCGCCCGACCAGGGGGCACTGAAGCTTTCTTT.

The J gene is TRBJ2-7, the V gene TRBV6-1; 10 positions match TRBD2. Germline CDR1 MNHNS, CDR2 SASEGT. The CDR3 loop spans 17 amino acids. The V gene end was trimmed by 3 bases and the J gene end by 6 bases; junction bases not matched to a gene: 14. The CDR3: CASSELLTSGVVGEQYV. In DNA form, the CDR3 reads TGTGCCAGCAGTGAGTTATTAACTAGCGGGGTCGTCGGCGAGCAGTACGTC.

The V call is TRBV7-9, the J call TRBJ1-4; D is ambiguous. The V gene lost 2 bases and the J gene lost 5 bases, with 12 bases spanning the gap. The CDR3 consists of 15 residues. Germline V gene data show CDR1 as SEHNR and CDR2 as FQNEAQ (reference sequence). In DNA, the CDR3 is TGTGCCAGCAGCTTAATTTTGGGTGGCAATGAAAAACTGTTTTTT. Translating gives CASSLILGGNEKLFF.

The J gene is TRBJ1-4, the V gene TRBV7-8; possibly TRBD1 for D (5 bases). The germline V gene has CDR1 SGHVS and CDR2 FQNEAQ. The V end lost 3 bases, the J end lost 8 bases, and 16 bases lay between the germline ends. There are 15 residues in the CDR3. The CDR3 loop is CASSFPRGLGEKLFF. The CDR3 nucleotides are TGTGCCAGCAGCTTTCCTAGGGGATTGGGCGAAAAACTGTTTTTT. The entire variable domain, with the rest obtained from reference TRBV7-8 and TRBJ1-4, is as follows: GAGVSQSPRYKVAKRGQDVALRCDPISGHVSLFWYQQALGQGPEFLTYFQNEAQLDKSGLPSDRFFAERPEGSVSTLKIQRTQQEDSAVYLCASSFPRGLGEKLFFGSGTQLSVL.

The rearrangement joins TRBV15 to TRBJ1-1, with D possibly matching TRBD1 (6 bases). Trimming removed 5 bases at V and 2 bases at J, with 12 bases between. CDR3 length: 14 residues. Per germline, CDR1 LNHNV and CDR2 YYDKDF (reference sequence). For the CDR3, the DNA is TGTGCCACCAGCGGTGGACAGCTTAACACTGAAGCTTTCTTT. This encodes CATSGGQLNTEAFF.

The J gene is TRBJ1-6, the V gene TRBV12-1. TRBV12-1 is tagged as a pseudogene. The CDR3 consists of 17 residues. The CDR3, as DNA: TGTGCCAGCAGCTTTTTGGGTGGAGGTTTCCATAATTCACCCCTCCACTTT. Amino acid sequence: CASSFLGGGFHNSPLHF.

The chain joins TRBV12-3 or TRBV12-4 to TRBJ2-3; the D gene is possibly TRBD2 (5 bases). The length of the CDR3 is 12 residues. Trimming cost V 7 bases and J 5 bases, with 10 bases left between them. DNA for the CDR3: TGTGCCAGCATGGTCGCGGGAGATACGCAGTATTTT. This translates into CASMVAGDTQYF.

This sequence joins TRBV7-9 and TRBJ2-7; perhaps TRBD1 as D (6 bases). The CDR3 contains 16 residues. Germline V CDR1 and CDR2: SEHNR, FQNEAQ (reference sequence). V gave up 4 bases and J gave up 5 bases, with 21 bases separating them. The CDR3 loop is CASSSRKGVVTDEQYV. CDR3 DNA sequence: TGTGCCAGCAGCTCCAGGAAGGGGGTAGTAACCGACGAGCAGTACGTC.